Shown below are 28 T cell receptor beta chains from a single sample sequenced in a study of OX40 agonist ivuxolimab in advanced cancers. TCRdb's copy holds only in-frame clones and misses some; the assay was immunoSEQ multiplex PCR. The sample has tens of thousands of clones, approximately 90% seen once. Sequences were derived from CD4+ or CD8+ T cells sorted from blood, sampled in a trial of the OX40 agonist ivuxolimab. These receptors came from an adult with an advanced solid tumor such as melanoma, head and neck, liver or kidney cancer.

The gene calls are TRBV6-1 and TRBJ1-1; 7 bases fit TRBD1. This CDR3 has 13 residues. Per the germline V gene, CDR1 is MNHNS and CDR2 is SASEGT. Trimming removed 4 bases from V and 3 bases from J; junction bases left unmatched: 2. The CDR3 is CASSADRDTEAFF. The CDR3 DNA follows: TGTGCCAGCAGTGCCGACAGGGACACTGAAGCTTTCTTT.

The CDR3 nucleotides read TGTGCCAGCAGCCGTCGGGACAATCTCGGGGACACCGGGGAGCTGTTTTTT. It yields the protein CASSRRDNLGDTGELFF. The chain links TRBV4-2 to TRBJ2-2; the D gene is possibly TRBD1 (6 bases). Looked up from germline, CDR1 is LGHNA and CDR2 is YNFKEQ. V lost 4 bases to trimming and J lost 3 bases, with 18 bases between them. This CDR3 contains 17 residues.

V usage is TRBV5-6 and J usage is TRBJ1-6; no definite D call. The germline CDR1 and CDR2 sequences are SGHDT and YYEEEE. The CDR3 has 14 amino acids. Trimming removed 4 bases at V and 13 bases at J, with 18 bases between. CDR3 residues: CASSNSGGPTPLHF. The DNA of the CDR3 is TGTGCCAGCAGCAACTCGGGCGGCCCTACCCCCCTCCACTTT.

This clone turned up a few times. V gene TRBV6-5 combines with J gene TRBJ1-1; a weak D match, TRBD1 (5 bases). V lost 4 bases and J 1 base, leaving 7 bases between the germline ends. CDR1 and CDR2 (germline): MNHEY, SVGAGI. This CDR3 has 13 amino acids. The CDR3 spells CASSLRGNTEAFF. Written as DNA, the CDR3 is TGTGCCAGCAGTTTGAGGGGGAACACTGAAGCTTTCTTT.

The rearrangement joins TRBV7-9 to TRBJ2-4; TRBD1 matches 8 bases. The V gene end was trimmed by 8 bases and the J gene end by 10 bases; junction bases not matched to a gene: 16. The CDR3 runs 15 residues. The germline V gene has CDR1 SEHNR and CDR2 FQNEAQ (reference sequence). CDR3 region: CASAQSGGQGIIQYF. The CDR3 nucleotides are TGTGCCAGCGCCCAATCAGGGGGCCAGGGGATTATTCAGTACTTC. Variable domain in full (rest from reference TRBV7-9 and TRBJ2-4): DTGVSQNPRHKITKRGQNVTFRCDPISEHNRLYWYRQTLGQGPEFLTYFQNEAQLEKSRLLSDRFSAERPKGSFSTLEIQRTEQGDSAMYLCASAQSGGQGIIQYFGAGTRLSVL.

As regards this clone: A read error is likely, as this CDR3 ends without the conserved phenylalanine or tryptophan. The chain employs TRBV6-5 and TRBJ1-6; no definite D call. From germline, CDR1 is MNHEY and CDR2 SVGAGI. V was clipped by 4 bases and J by 8 bases, with 15 bases between them. CDR3 length: 15 amino acids. This CDR3 reads CASSSFGPRDSPLHL. CDR3 DNA sequence: TGTGCCAGCAGTTCTTTCGGGCCTAGGGATTCACCCCTCCACCTT.

The V gene is TRBV7-7, the J gene TRBJ2-1, with TRBD1 identical over 9 bases. CDR3 length: 15 amino acids. Germline assignment: CDR1 SSHAT and CDR2 FNYEAQ (reference sequence). V was clipped by 5 bases and J by 2 bases; unmatched bases: 4. CDR3: CASSQTGGTYNEQFF. CDR3 nucleotide sequence: TGTGCCAGCAGCCAGACAGGGGGTACCTACAATGAGCAGTTCTTC.

The CDR3 nucleotides read TGTGCCAGCAGTTATGCGGGGGGGACAGATACGCAGTATTTT. It specifies CASSYAGGTDTQYF. The chain combines TRBV6-5 with TRBJ2-3; the match to TRBD2 covers 9 bases. Germline CDR1 reads MNHEY; CDR2 reads SVGAGI. The trim removed 3 bases at V and 3 bases at J, leaving 1 base unmatched. There are 14 residues in the CDR3.

The J gene is TRBJ2-7, the V gene TRBV6-5, with D unclear. The CDR3 runs 12 residues. V lost 5 bases and J 3 bases, leaving 8 bases between the germline ends. The germline V gene has CDR1 MNHEY and CDR2 SVGAGI. For the CDR3, the DNA is TGTGCCAGCAGTAGGGATAGCTACGAGCAGTACTTC. It specifies CASSRDSYEQYF.

J is TRBJ1-3 and V is TRBV15, with D possibly being TRBD1 (5 bases). Germline V lookup: CDR1 LNHNV, CDR2 YYDKDF (reference sequence). Trimming pared 0 bases from V and 1 base from J, leaving 7 bases between. The CDR3 runs 15 residues. The CDR3 sequence: CATSRDRVSGNTIYF. In DNA, the CDR3 is TGTGCCACCAGCAGAGACAGGGTATCTGGAAACACCATATATTTT.

The chain recombines TRBV10-3 with TRBJ1-2, with 10 bases identical to TRBD1. The length of the CDR3 is 12 residues. J gave up 6 bases and V 7 bases, and 2 bases lay outside the gene matches. CDR1 is ENHRY, CDR2 SYGVKD, per germline. The CDR3 reads CAITGTGDGYTF. In DNA form, the CDR3 reads TGTGCCATCACTGGGACAGGGGATGGCTACACCTTC.

The rearrangement links TRBV5-1 to TRBJ2-7; D may match TRBD1 or TRBD2 (5 bases each). V dropped 0 bases and J dropped 3 bases, with 10 bases sitting between them. The CDR3 contains 14 residues. Germline V CDR1 and CDR2: SGHRS, YFSETQ. The CDR3 DNA reads as TGCGCCAGCAGCTTGGGTACTGGGGGCTACGAGCAGTACTTC. This sequence encodes CASSLGTGGYEQYF.

This clone was counted a single time. The CDR3 here is CASSTHPRQGKSNQPQHF. As DNA, the CDR3 is TGTGCCAGTAGTACCCATCCTCGGCAGGGAAAAAGCAATCAGCCCCAGCATTTT. The chain employs TRBV19 and TRBJ1-5; D might be TRBD1 (5 bases). CDR3 size: 18 residues. Germline V gives CDR1 LNHDA, CDR2 SQIVND (reference sequence). V lost 4 bases to trimming and J lost 1 base, with 20 bases between them.

The chain has TRBV27 and TRBJ1-2; TRBD1 aligns across 9 bases. CDR1 MNHEY and CDR2 SMNVEV come from the germline V gene (reference sequence). After removal of 5 bases from V and 4 bases from J, the junction contained 5 bases not matched to a gene. The CDR3 is made up of 14 amino acids. The CDR3 region has the DNA TGTGCCAGCAGTCCCCGACAGGGGGTCTATGGCTACACCTTC. Translating it yields CASSPRQGVYGYTF.

This rearrangement joins TRBV29-1 to TRBJ2-5; maybe TRBD1 (6 bases). V shed 6 bases and J shed 3 bases, with 11 bases lying between them. CDR1 is SQVTM, CDR2 ANQGSEA, per germline. The CDR3 runs 12 residues. CDR3 sequence (DNA): TGCAGCGTCCCTCGACAGGAAGAGACCCAGTACTTC. As protein: CSVPRQEETQYF.

V and J are TRBV2 and TRBJ2-5, with D possibly TRBD1 on 6 matching bases. From germline, CDR1 is SNHLY and CDR2 FYNNEI. Trimming cost V 4 bases and J 0 bases, with 12 bases left between them. The CDR3 is made up of 15 amino acids. The CDR3 spells CASSAGRGYQETQYF. Written as DNA, the CDR3 is TGTGCCAGCAGTGCGGGCAGGGGTTACCAAGAGACCCAGTACTTC.

The table lists this clone with a few counts. This chain joins TRBV25-1 and TRBJ1-2, with D hard to call. Trimming pared 4 bases from V and 2 bases from J, leaving 8 bases between. The CDR3 extends over 13 amino acids. Germline V gene data show CDR1 as MGHDK and CDR2 as SYGVNS. CDR3 nucleotide sequence: TGTGCCAGCAGTGCCCAGGAGAACTATGGCTACACCTTC. Residues: CASSAQENYGYTF.

This clone turned up a few times. The chain recombines TRBV6-1 with TRBJ2-7; TRBD1 or TRBD2 may be the D gene (9 bases each). CDR3 length: 17 amino acids. From germline, CDR1 is MNHNS and CDR2 SASEGT. The V and J ends lost 2 bases and 3 bases respectively, with 20 bases between them. DNA of the CDR3: TGTGCCAGCAGTGAACCGAGCGGGGGGACAGGGTTCTACGAGCAGTACTTC. This sequence encodes CASSEPSGGTGFYEQYF.

This clone was observed a few times. The chain uses TRBV7-2 and TRBJ1-6; 9 nucleotides match TRBD1. The CDR3 has 16 amino acids. Germline assignment: CDR1 SGHTA and CDR2 FQGNSA. V lost 5 bases, J lost 7 bases, and 9 bases stayed unmatched. The CDR3 bases are TGTGCCAGCAGCACGCAAGCCGGGACAGGGAATTCACCCCTCCACTTT. Protein product: CASSTQAGTGNSPLHF.

The V call is TRBV9, the J call TRBJ2-3; D call uncertain. The CDR3 totals 12 residues. Looked up from germline, CDR1 is SGDLS and CDR2 is YYNGEE. The germline V and J ends were trimmed by 3 bases and 9 bases, with 11 bases remaining between them. The CDR3 spells CASSGPPDTQYF. The CDR3, as DNA: TGTGCCAGCAGCGGGCCCCCCGACACGCAGTATTTT.

The chain carries TRBV2 and TRBJ1-4; D might be TRBD1 (5 bases). There are 13 residues in the CDR3. V dropped 7 bases and J dropped 3 bases, with 9 bases sitting between them. Germline loops: CDR1 SNHLY, CDR2 FYNNEI. The CDR3 reads CASKRTPNEKLFF. The CDR3 region has the DNA TGTGCCAGCAAAAGGACACCTAATGAAAAACTGTTTTTT.

The chain links TRBV28 to TRBJ1-3, with TRBD1 as a possible D gene (6 bases). The CDR3 covers 12 residues. V was pared by 8 bases and J by 7 bases, with 12 bases between. Germline values: CDR1 MDHEN, CDR2 SYDVKM. The CDR3 here is CASRTAGNTIYF. The CDR3, as DNA: TGTGCCAGCCGGACAGCGGGGAACACCATATATTTT.

V is TRBV5-1 and J is TRBJ2-7, with 7 nucleotides matching TRBD1. V was clipped by 2 bases and J by 0 bases; unmatched bases: 2. The CDR3 spans 14 residues. Germline CDR1 SGHRS, CDR2 YFSETQ. DNA of the CDR3: TGCGCCAGCAGCTTACGGGACAGCTCCTACGAGCAGTACTTC. Amino acids: CASSLRDSSYEQYF.

The rearrangement joins TRBV19 to TRBJ1-1; the D gene is possibly TRBD1 (6 bases). Germline assignment: CDR1 LNHDA and CDR2 SQIVND (reference sequence). This CDR3 spans 14 amino acids. V was trimmed by 5 bases and J by 9 bases, leaving 19 bases between them. CDR3 sequence reads: CASSPTPGQNQAFF. CDR3 sequence (DNA): TGTGCCAGTAGTCCCACCCCAGGACAGAATCAAGCTTTCTTT.

This chain uses TRBV6-1 with TRBJ2-2, with TRBD1 matching over 7 bases. Per germline, CDR1 MNHNS and CDR2 SASEGT. V shed 2 bases, J shed 11 bases, and the junction held 11 bases outside the gene matches. CDR3 size: 15 residues. DNA of the CDR3: TGTGCCAGCAGTGAATTCGACAGGGTTCTAAGCGAGCTGTTTTTT. Its protein is CASSEFDRVLSELFF.

The J gene is TRBJ2-7, the V gene TRBV2; 7 nucleotides agree with TRBD2. CDR1 is SNHLY and CDR2 is FYNNEI in the germline V gene. The CDR3 has 14 residues. Unmatched junction bases numbered 11, after V lost 6 bases and J lost 6 bases. CDR3 loop: CASRTSREGIEQYF. The CDR3 nucleotides are TGTGCCAGCAGAACCTCAAGGGAGGGGATCGAGCAGTACTTC.

This clone was detected once. The gene calls are TRBV10-3 and TRBJ2-3, with D possibly matching TRBD1 (5 bases). The CDR3 loop spans 13 amino acids. The V and J ends lost 10 bases and 3 bases respectively, with 14 bases between them. CDR1 is ENHRY, CDR2 SYGVKD, per germline. CDR3 amino acids: CATSGFGTDTQYF. In nucleotides, the CDR3 is TGTGCCACCTCAGGGTTTGGGACAGATACGCAGTATTTT.

The V call is TRBV5-1, the J call TRBJ2-7; maybe TRBD1 (5 bases). Germline V gene data show CDR1 as SGHRS and CDR2 as YFSETQ. V shed 2 bases and J shed 4 bases, with 13 bases lying between them. The CDR3 is 14 residues long. CDR3 in amino acids: CASSFGQGPYEQYF. The CDR3 DNA is TGCGCCAGCAGCTTCGGGCAGGGCCCATACGAGCAGTACTTC.